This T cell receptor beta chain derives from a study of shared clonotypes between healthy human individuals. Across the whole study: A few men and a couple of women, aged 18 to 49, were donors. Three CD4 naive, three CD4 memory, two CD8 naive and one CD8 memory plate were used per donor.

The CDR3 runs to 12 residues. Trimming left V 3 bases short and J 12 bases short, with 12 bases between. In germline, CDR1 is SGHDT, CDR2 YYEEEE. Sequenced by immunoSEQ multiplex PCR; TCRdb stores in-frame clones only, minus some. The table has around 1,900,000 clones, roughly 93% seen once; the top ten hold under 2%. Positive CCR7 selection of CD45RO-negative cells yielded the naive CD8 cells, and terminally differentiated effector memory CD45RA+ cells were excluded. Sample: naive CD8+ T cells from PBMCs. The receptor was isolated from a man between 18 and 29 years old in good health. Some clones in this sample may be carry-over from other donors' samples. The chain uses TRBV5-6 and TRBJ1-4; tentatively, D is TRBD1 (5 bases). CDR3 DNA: TGTGCCAGCAGCTGGGGACGCGGAGAACTGTTTTTT. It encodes CASSWGRGELFF. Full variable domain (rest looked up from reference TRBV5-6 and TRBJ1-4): DAGVTQSPTHLIKTRGQQVTLRCSPKSGHDTVSWYQQALGQGPQFIFQYYEEEERQRGNFPDRFSGHQFPNYSSELNVNALLLGDSALYLCASSWGRGELFFGSGTQLSVL.